The next 18 T cell receptor beta chains were all read from a single sample in a study of Graves' ophthalmopathy and Graves' hyperthyroidism. TCR beta CDR3 amplification used RNA transcripts. HTBI-primed first-round RT-PCR preceded second-round multiplex PCR. TCRdb called the multiplex PCR reads again in MiXCR, with one record for every CDR3 protein. The sample lists over 650,000 distinct CDR3 sequences, roughly 41% occurring once. The sample was peripheral blood. These receptors were collected from an adult man with Graves' ophthalmopathy.

For the CDR3, the DNA is TGTGCCAGCAGACCGGGGGCGGAGACCGGGGAGCTGTTTTTT. Protein: CASRPGAETGELFF. V is TRBV7-9 and J is TRBJ2-2; perhaps D is TRBD1 or TRBD2 (6 bases each). The CDR3 covers 14 residues. Per the germline V gene, CDR1 is SEHNR and CDR2 is FQNEAQ (reference sequence). V was pared by 6 bases and J by 5 bases, with 13 bases between. Supplemented by reference TRBV7-9 and TRBJ2-2, the full variable domain reads DTGVSQNPRHKITKRGQNVTFRCDPISEHNRLYWYRQTLGQGPEFLTYFQNEAQLEKSRLLSDRFSAERPKGSFSTLEIQRTEQGDSAMYLCASRPGAETGELFFGEGSRLTVL.

In its sample, this clonotype was seen once. The CDR3 nucleotides read TGTGCCACCAGGATGGACAGTAGTAACTATGGCTACACCTTC. As protein: CATRMDSSNYGYTF. The V call is TRBV15, the J call TRBJ1-2, with D possibly matching TRBD1 (6 bases). This CDR3 is built from 14 residues. V was trimmed by 6 bases and J by 1 base, leaving 12 bases between them. Germline V gives CDR1 LNHNV, CDR2 YYDKDF (reference sequence).

This clonotype came up many times. J is TRBJ2-7 and V is TRBV7-2; 7 nucleotides agree with TRBD2. This CDR3 has 16 amino acids. The germline CDR1 and CDR2 sequences are SGHTA and FQGNSA. J was trimmed by 2 bases and V by 5 bases; bases with no gene match: 12. CDR3 residues: CASSRATSDSTYEQYF. The CDR3 coding sequence is TGTGCCAGCAGCCGAGCAACTAGCGACAGCACCTACGAGCAGTACTTC.

This clonotype has more than one count but fewer than ten. This sequence joins TRBV7-9 and TRBJ1-4, with TRBD1 matching 11 bases. The length of the CDR3 is 17 residues. Per germline, CDR1 SEHNR and CDR2 FQNEAQ (reference sequence). J gave up 4 bases and V 4 bases, and 8 bases lay outside the gene matches. CDR3 region: CASSWQGQGAGNEKLFF. The DNA of the CDR3 is TGTGCCAGCAGCTGGCAAGGACAGGGGGCTGGTAATGAAAAACTGTTTTTT.

This clonotype was recorded at least ten times. As DNA, the CDR3 is TGTGCCAGTAGTATTCAGGGTCAGGGTGGATTCACTGAAGCTTTCTTT. Its translation is CASSIQGQGGFTEAFF. The chain has TRBV19 and TRBJ1-1; D may be TRBD1 (5 bases). CDR3 length equals 16 residues. Germline-derived CDR1 and CDR2 are LNHDA and SQIVND (reference sequence). V was clipped by 3 bases and J by 4 bases, with 18 bases between them.

In its sample, this clonotype was seen many times. The chain has TRBV10-3 and TRBJ1-1; possibly TRBD1 for D (6 bases). Germline lookup yields CDR1 ENHRY and CDR2 SYGVKD. CDR3 size: 15 residues. V lost 4 bases, J lost 0 bases, and 12 bases lay in between. The chain's CDR3 is CAISAAGDMNTEAFF. The DNA for the CDR3 is TGTGCCATCAGTGCGGCAGGGGACATGAACACTGAAGCTTTCTTT.

The chain links TRBV25-1 to TRBJ1-4, with a possible D match to TRBD1 (6 bases). The CDR3 contains 15 residues. The germline V gene has CDR1 MGHDK and CDR2 SYGVNS. V was pared by 0 bases and J by 5 bases, with 10 bases between. The CDR3 region has the DNA TGTGCCAGCAGTGAATACCGAGGACAGAATGAAAAACTGTTTTTT. This gives the protein CASSEYRGQNEKLFF.

As regards this clonotype: Just one base apart from a much larger clone, this may be a read error. The CDR3 bases are TGTGCCAGCAGCGGAACAGGTTGCACTGAAGCTTTCTTT. Translated: CASSGTGCTEAFF. The gene calls are TRBV9 and TRBJ1-1; perhaps TRBD1 as D (5 bases). The CDR3 has 13 amino acids. Trimming stripped 3 bases from V and 4 bases from J, with 10 bases between. The germline V gene has CDR1 SGDLS and CDR2 YYNGEE.

This clonotype appeared many times. This chain uses TRBV12-3 or TRBV12-4 with TRBJ1-3; 9 bases match TRBD1. The CDR3 runs 15 residues. J lost 2 bases, V lost 6 bases, and 5 bases had no gene match. CDR3 in amino acids: CASSFGQGTGNTIYF. DNA for the CDR3: TGTGCCAGCAGCTTTGGACAGGGGACTGGAAACACCATATATTTT.

This clonotype was found many times. The genes are TRBV10-3 and TRBJ1-2; D unclear. Germline V gene lookup returns CDR1 ENHRY and CDR2 SYGVKD. CDR3 length: 14 amino acids. Deletions cut 3 bases from V and 3 bases from J, with 11 bases between. The CDR3 coding sequence is TGTGCCATCAGTGAAAACGAGGGATACTATGGCTACACCTTC. Encoded protein: CAISENEGYYGYTF.

J is TRBJ1-2 and V is TRBV10-3; D is possibly TRBD1 (5 bases). The CDR3 sequence is 12 residues long. From germline, CDR1 is ENHRY and CDR2 SYGVKD. Trimming took 11 bases from V and 4 from J, leaving 14 bases between them. The DNA for the CDR3 is TGTGCCTCGACCGGGGGAACCTATGGCTACACCTTC. It yields the protein CASTGGTYGYTF.

The chain employs TRBV24-1 and TRBJ2-7; maybe TRBD1 (5 bases). CDR1 is KGHDR and CDR2 is SFDVKD in the germline V gene. The CDR3 has 13 residues. Trimming removed 3 bases at V and 3 bases at J, with 8 bases between. DNA for the CDR3: TGTGCCACCAGTGATCCGCAGGGCTACGAGCAGTACTTC. Protein: CATSDPQGYEQYF.

The chain recombines TRBV10-3 with TRBJ2-7; D might be TRBD2 (7 bases). Germline CDR1 reads ENHRY; CDR2 reads SYGVKD. CDR3 length: 15 residues. Trimming pared 10 bases from V and 0 bases from J, leaving 19 bases between. The CDR3 DNA is TGTGCCAGCAGCTCCGGGGGGCCCAGCTCCTACGAGCAGTACTTC. Translation gives CASSSGGPSSYEQYF.

Only a few counts were recorded for this clonotype. The chain links TRBV12-3 or TRBV12-4 to TRBJ2-5, with 7 bases that match TRBD1. The CDR3 has 15 amino acids. The trim removed 5 bases at V and 2 bases at J, leaving 8 bases unmatched. In DNA form, the CDR3 reads TGTGCCAGCAGTATACAGGGGACCCCTCAAGAGACCCAGTACTTC. It yields the protein CASSIQGTPQETQYF.

This clonotype was seen just once. This chain links TRBV19 with TRBJ2-7, with 10 positions matching TRBD1. The CDR3 totals 16 residues. The ends lost 9 bases at V and 5 bases at J; junction bases unmatched: 16. Germline V CDR1 and CDR2: LNHDA, SQIVND (reference sequence). The CDR3 DNA is TGTGCCAGCTCACTTGCCCGGGACAGGGGTTCCCACGAGCAGTACTTC. Translating it yields CASSLARDRGSHEQYF.

The V call is TRBV19, the J call TRBJ2-7; 8 bases align to TRBD1. J was trimmed by 7 bases and V by 11 bases; bases with no gene match: 13. The CDR3 is 13 amino acids. Germline assignment: CDR1 LNHDA and CDR2 SQIVND (reference sequence). The CDR3 is CAWDLQGAGEQYF. CDR3 DNA: TGTGCCTGGGATTTGCAGGGGGCGGGAGAGCAGTACTTC. Using reference TRBV19 and TRBJ2-7 for the parts outside the CDR3, the full variable domain is DGGITQSPKYLFRKEGQNVTLSCEQNLNHDAMYWYRQDPGQGLRLIYYSQIVNDFQKGDIAEGYSVSREKKESFPLTVTSAQKNPTAFYLCAWDLQGAGEQYFGPGTRLTVT.

This clonotype has just a few counts. The V and J genes are TRBV14 and TRBJ1-1; D gene ambiguous. The germline V and J ends were trimmed by 2 bases and 0 bases, with 13 bases remaining between them. CDR1 is SGHDN and CDR2 is FVKESK in the germline V gene. There are 16 residues in the CDR3. In nucleotides, the CDR3 is TGTGCCAGCAGCCAATATCATGGGAGCATGAACACTGAAGCTTTCTTT. Amino acids: CASSQYHGSMNTEAFF.

With respect to this clonotype: Given the absence of the conserved phenylalanine or tryptophan at the CDR3 end, a read error is likely. It is unclear where the CDR3 begins or ends on the DNA, so no DNA is shown, and the CDR3 is as TCRdb lists it. The chain recombines TRBV29-1 with TRBJ2-7; no DNA check was done on the table's D call, TRBD1. Germline V gene data show CDR1 as SQVTM and CDR2 as ANQGSEA. With termini counted, the CDR3 has 13 amino acids. The CDR3 loop reads CSMFTTVSYEHYS.